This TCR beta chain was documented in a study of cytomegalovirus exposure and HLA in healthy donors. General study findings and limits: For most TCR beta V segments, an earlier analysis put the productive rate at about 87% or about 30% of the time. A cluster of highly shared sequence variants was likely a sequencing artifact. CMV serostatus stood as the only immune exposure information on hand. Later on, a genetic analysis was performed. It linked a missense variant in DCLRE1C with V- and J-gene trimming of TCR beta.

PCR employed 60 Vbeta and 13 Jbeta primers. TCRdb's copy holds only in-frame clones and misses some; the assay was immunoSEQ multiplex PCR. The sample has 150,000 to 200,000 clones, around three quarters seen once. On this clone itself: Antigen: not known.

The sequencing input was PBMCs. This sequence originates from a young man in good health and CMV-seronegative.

CDR3 region: CASVPGQGVENTGELFF. In DNA, the CDR3 is TGTGCCAGTGTTCCGGGACAGGGAGTTGAGAACACCGGGGAGCTGTTTTTT. The chain is built from TRBV2 and TRBJ2-2, with 9 bases aligning to TRBD1. Germline CDR1 is SNHLY and CDR2 is FYNNEI. V was clipped by 9 bases and J by 1 base; unmatched bases: 12. The CDR3 totals 17 residues.